Following are 25 T cell receptor beta chains from one sample sequenced in a study of blood T cell repertoires in COVID-19. The method was immunoSEQ multiplex PCR; TCRdb's version includes in-frame clones alone and lacks a portion of them. Of about 130,000 clones listed, around nine tenths are singletons. The specimen sequenced was peripheral blood. These receptors were collected from a man aged 45 to 65 with active COVID-19.

J is TRBJ2-3 and V is TRBV28; a possible D gene is TRBD2 (5 bases). CDR1 is MDHEN, CDR2 SYDVKM, per germline. Trimming pared 4 bases from V and 0 bases from J, leaving 11 bases between. There are 15 residues in the CDR3. The DNA for the CDR3 is TGTGCCAGCAGTTCCCCTAGCCCTAGCACAGATACGCAGTATTTT. Translated: CASSSPSPSTDTQYF.

V gene TRBV11-2 combines with J gene TRBJ2-1; TRBD1 matches at 8 bases. This CDR3 has 14 residues. The trim removed 5 bases at V and 7 bases at J, leaving 7 bases unmatched. Germline CDR1 reads SGHAT; CDR2 reads FQNNGV. The CDR3 DNA follows: TGTGCCAGCAGCCCACAGGGGGTGCGAAATGAGCAGTTCTTC. Its translation is CASSPQGVRNEQFF.

The rearrangement links TRBV5-6 to TRBJ1-6; D unclear. Germline V lookup: CDR1 SGHDT, CDR2 YYEEEE. This CDR3 comprises 18 residues. V shed 2 bases and J shed 0 bases, with 15 bases lying between them. In DNA form, the CDR3 reads TGTGCCAGCAGCTTCTTCAGTGGGCTGAGCTCCTATAATTCACCCCTCCACTTT. Residues: CASSFFSGLSSYNSPLHF.

This clone came up once. The chain has TRBV10-3 and TRBJ1-3; 7 bases fit TRBD1. Per germline, CDR1 ENHRY and CDR2 SYGVKD. This CDR3 comprises 13 residues. V lost 9 bases and J lost 2; bases outside the gene matches: 4. CDR3 amino acids: CAITDRAGNTIYF. CDR3 nucleotide sequence: TGTGCCATTACCGACAGGGCTGGAAACACCATATATTTT.

This chain's CDR3 is CASSIGVDTQYF. Here the CDR3 DNA reads TGTGCCAGCAGTATAGGGGTTGATACGCAGTATTTT. V usage is TRBV7-9 and J usage is TRBJ2-3; tentatively, D is TRBD1 (5 bases). V was clipped by 6 bases and J by 6 bases, with 10 bases between them. CDR3 size: 12 residues. The germline V gene encodes CDR1 SEHNR and CDR2 FQNEAQ (reference sequence).

This chain joins TRBV4-1 and TRBJ2-2, with D tentatively TRBD1 (7 bases). The CDR3 is made up of 16 amino acids. The V end lost 1 base, the J end lost 5 bases, and 14 bases lay between the germline ends. CDR1 is MGHRA and CDR2 is YSYEKL in the germline V gene. This chain's CDR3 is CASSQVIQGGTGELFF. CDR3 DNA sequence: TGCGCCAGCAGCCAAGTCATTCAGGGGGGAACCGGGGAGCTGTTTTTT.

The genes are TRBV30 and TRBJ1-2; 8 bases match TRBD1. V lost 2 bases and J lost 0; bases outside the gene matches: 5. The CDR3 runs to 15 residues. Germline assignment: CDR1 GTSNPN and CDR2 SVGIG (reference sequence). The CDR3 spells CAWSPSQGANYGYTF. In DNA form, the CDR3 reads TGTGCCTGGAGTCCCTCACAGGGGGCTAACTATGGCTACACCTTC.

The CDR3 region has the DNA TGCGCCAGCAGAAGATTAGGAGGGAGTGAAAAACTGTTTTTT. It is translated as CASRRLGGSEKLFF. The chain uses TRBV4-1 and TRBJ1-4; D not resolved. The CDR3 covers 14 residues. Germline CDR1 MGHRA, CDR2 YSYEKL. V lost 6 bases to trimming and J lost 7 bases, with 15 bases between them.

This chain connects TRBV5-6 to TRBJ2-5, with no clear D. Trimming took off 2 bases at V and 0 bases at J, with 5 bases between the two ends. Germline CDR1 is SGHDT and CDR2 is YYEEEE. CDR3 length: 13 residues. The CDR3 DNA reads as TGTGCCAGCAGCTTCAGGTACCAAGAGACCCAGTACTTC. Protein sequence: CASSFRYQETQYF.

The chain uses TRBV5-1 and TRBJ1-2; 7 bases are a match to TRBD1. CDR3 length equals 15 residues. V gave up 4 bases and J gave up 7 bases; unmatched junction bases: 13. The germline gives CDR1 SGHRS, CDR2 YFSETQ. CDR3: CASSTGQQNLGGYTF. The CDR3 bases are TGCGCCAGCAGCACGGGACAGCAGAACCTTGGTGGCTACACCTTC.

V usage is TRBV29-1 and J usage is TRBJ2-2, with 10 bases matching TRBD2. Trimming at V came to 6 bases and at J to 4 bases, leaving 5 bases not matched to a gene. CDR1 is SQVTM, CDR2 ANQGSEA, per germline. The CDR3 contains 14 residues. This CDR3 reads CSVKREGRTGELFF. The CDR3 DNA is TGCAGCGTAAAGCGGGAGGGCCGCACCGGGGAGCTGTTTTTT.

The genes are TRBV5-4 and TRBJ1-1, with 7 bases lining up with TRBD1. CDR3 length: 15 amino acids. The germline V gene has CDR1 SGHNT and CDR2 YYREEE (reference sequence). J was trimmed by 11 bases and V by 3 bases; bases with no gene match: 16. The CDR3 reads CASSSNRDRWVGAFF. CDR3 DNA: TGTGCCAGCAGCTCTAACCGGGACAGATGGGTGGGGGCTTTCTTT.

The chain employs TRBV5-5 and TRBJ1-1, with 9 bases aligning to TRBD1. The CDR3 has 16 amino acids. With 0 bases clipped from V and 4 bases from J, the junction kept 7 bases outside the gene matches. The V gene's germline CDR1 is SGHKS and CDR2 YYEKEE (reference sequence). The CDR3 region has the DNA TGTGCCAGCAGCTTGGATACAGGGGGCTTTGGCACTGAAGCTTTCTTT. This codes for CASSLDTGGFGTEAFF.

This chain joins TRBV2 and TRBJ2-2; 15 nucleotides agree with TRBD2. Germline V gene lookup returns CDR1 SNHLY and CDR2 FYNNEI. The CDR3 is 13 residues long. Unmatched junction bases numbered 5, after V lost 5 bases and J lost 16 bases. CDR3 coding DNA: TGTGCCAGCAGTAGGACTAGCGGGAGGGGCTCGTTTTTT. Translation gives CASSRTSGRGSFF.

This clone was counted once. This chain links TRBV7-7 with TRBJ2-2, with unresolved D. The germline CDR1 and CDR2 sequences are SSHAT and FNYEAQ (reference sequence). Trimming cost V 5 bases and J 4 bases, with 8 bases left between them. CDR3 length equals 13 residues. The DNA for the CDR3 is TGTGCCAGCAGCCCCAGTGGCACCGGGGAGCTGTTTTTT. Amino acid sequence: CASSPSGTGELFF.

This clone came up a few times. The V and J genes are TRBV7-9 and TRBJ1-1; TRBD1 aligns across 7 bases. CDR3 length: 14 amino acids. CDR1 SEHNR and CDR2 FQNEAQ come from the germline V gene (reference sequence). After removal of 4 bases from V and 0 bases from J, the junction contained 2 bases not matched to a gene. CDR3 in amino acids: CASSYGQVNTEAFF. CDR3 coding DNA: TGTGCCAGCAGCTACGGACAGGTGAACACTGAAGCTTTCTTT.

The V gene is TRBV24-1, the J gene TRBJ2-2; 9 bases line up with TRBD1. Losses at the gene ends were 2 bases for V and 6 bases for J; bases not matched to a gene: 9. Germline V CDR1 and CDR2: KGHDR, SFDVKD. The CDR3 has 17 amino acids. The CDR3 here is CATSDWGTGIAAGELFF. CDR3 sequence (DNA): TGTGCCACCAGTGATTGGGGGACAGGGATAGCCGCCGGGGAGCTGTTTTTT.

The chain is built from TRBV7-9 and TRBJ2-1; D perhaps matches TRBD2 (6 bases). The CDR3 contains 13 residues. CDR1 is SEHNR, CDR2 FQNEAQ, per germline (reference sequence). Trimming cost V 3 bases and J 6 bases, with 9 bases left between them. CDR3 region: CASSLGGGNEQFF. CDR3 DNA: TGTGCCAGCAGCTTGGGGGGAGGCAATGAGCAGTTCTTC.

This chain joins TRBV25-1 and TRBJ2-1; the match to TRBD2 covers 10 bases. Germline V gives CDR1 MGHDK, CDR2 SYGVNS. V shed 6 bases, J shed 13 bases, and the junction held 9 bases outside the gene matches. CDR3 length equals 13 residues. CDR3 loop: CASSLLAGGDQFF. The CDR3 DNA is TGTGCCAGCAGCCTATTAGCGGGGGGCGATCAGTTCTTC.

The rearrangement links TRBV24-1 to TRBJ1-2; D is unresolved. Between the trimmed V and J ends, which lost 1 base and 5 bases, there was a span of 10 bases. Germline V gene data show CDR1 as KGHDR and CDR2 as SFDVKD. The CDR3 extends over 14 amino acids. This chain's CDR3 is CATSDFESSYGYTF. As DNA, the CDR3 is TGTGCCACCAGTGATTTTGAGAGTTCGTATGGCTACACCTTC.

The chain is built from TRBV29-1 and TRBJ2-1, with 7 bases fitting TRBD2. The CDR3 runs 17 residues. CDR1 and CDR2 (germline): SQVTM, ANQGSEA. The trim removed 0 bases at V and 7 bases at J, leaving 15 bases unmatched. The CDR3 DNA reads TGCAGCGTTGAAGAGGAGTTTTTCGGCGGGAGTATTAATGAGCAGTTCTTC. Translated: CSVEEEFFGGSINEQFF.

This clone was found once. V usage is TRBV6-6 and J usage is TRBJ2-3, with D possibly matching TRBD2 (5 bases). The CDR3 loop spans 14 amino acids. The V end lost 7 bases, the J end lost 4 bases, and 15 bases lay between the germline ends. CDR1 and CDR2 (germline): MNHNY, SVGAGI (reference sequence). CDR3 sequence (DNA): TGTGCCAGCACGAGGAGGCCGACGCCAGATACGCAGTATTTT. Its protein is CASTRRPTPDTQYF.

V usage is TRBV19 and J usage is TRBJ1-1; D gene uncertain. CDR1 is LNHDA and CDR2 is SQIVND in the germline V gene (reference sequence). V lost 3 bases, J lost 4 bases, and 9 bases lay in between. This CDR3 contains 13 residues. CDR3 DNA sequence: TGTGCCAGTAGTATCGGTAGAGGCACTGAAGCTTTCTTT. Residues: CASSIGRGTEAFF. Supplemented by reference TRBV19 and TRBJ1-1, the full variable domain reads DGGITQSPKYLFRKEGQNVTLSCEQNLNHDAMYWYRQDPGQGLRLIYYSQIVNDFQKGDIAEGYSVSREKKESFPLTVTSAQKNPTAFYLCASSIGRGTEAFFGQGTRLTVV.

The chain links TRBV5-4 to TRBJ2-3; D is unclear. With 0 bases removed from V and 4 bases from J, the gap between germline ends came to 12 bases. Germline CDR1 SGHNT, CDR2 YYREEE (reference sequence). This CDR3 is 15 amino acids long. CDR3 sequence (DNA): TGTGCCAGCAGCTTGGTTGACTTTGACGCAGATACGCAGTATTTT. This gives the protein CASSLVDFDADTQYF.

Here the CDR3 reads CAWSQETQYF. The CDR3 region has the DNA TGTGCCTGGAGCCAGGAGACCCAGTACTTC. This rearrangement joins TRBV30 to TRBJ2-5, with no clear D. Per the germline V gene, CDR1 is GTSNPN and CDR2 is SVGIG (reference sequence). The V gene lost 3 bases and the J gene lost 5 bases, with 4 bases spanning the gap. The CDR3 is made up of 10 amino acids.